Below are 20 T cell receptor beta chains sequenced from a single sample in a study of blood T cell repertoires in COVID-19. Generated by immunoSEQ multiplex PCR, the TCRdb table keeps only in-frame clones and is missing some. The sample holds around 270,000 clones; around 84% are singletons and the top ten take approximately 5.3%. The material sequenced was peripheral blood. The origin of the receptors is an older woman with COVID-19, enrolled during active disease.

V and J are TRBV2 and TRBJ1-6; 7 nucleotides align to TRBD1. The CDR3 runs 13 residues. Trimming cost V 6 bases and J 13 bases; bases outside gene matches: 9. CDR1 SNHLY and CDR2 FYNNEI come from the germline V gene. The CDR3 here is CASSPDRDNPLHF. DNA of the CDR3: TGTGCCAGCAGCCCTGACAGGGACAATCCCCTCCACTTT.

The V gene is TRBV6-1, the J gene TRBJ1-1; possibly TRBD1 for D (5 bases). V lost 0 bases, J lost 4 bases, and 9 bases lay in between. Germline lookup yields CDR1 MNHNS and CDR2 SASEGT. This CDR3 has 14 residues. This CDR3 reads CASSEAVGVTEAFF. The CDR3 DNA reads as TGTGCCAGCAGTGAAGCGGTAGGGGTCACTGAAGCTTTCTTT.

The chain is built from TRBV5-1 and TRBJ1-2, with D perhaps matching TRBD1 (5 bases). Trimming took off 4 bases at V and 11 bases at J, with 21 bases between the two ends. CDR1 is SGHRS, CDR2 YFSETQ, per germline. The CDR3 is 14 residues long. As DNA, the CDR3 is TGCGCCAGCAGCCCCGCGGGGCAGGGACCTCGTTACACCTTC. Its protein product is CASSPAGQGPRYTF.

This rearrangement joins TRBV29-1 to TRBJ2-1; TRBD1 is a possible D gene (5 bases). Trimming left V 3 bases short and J 2 bases short, with 8 bases between. This CDR3 region has 13 residues. Germline CDR1 is SQVTM and CDR2 is ANQGSEA. The CDR3 loop is CSVDKTAYNEQFF. The DNA for the CDR3 is TGCAGCGTTGATAAGACAGCCTACAATGAGCAGTTCTTC.

This clone came up once. The J gene is TRBJ1-1, the V gene TRBV7-9; 7 positions agree with TRBD1. Germline V gene sequence: CDR1 SEHNR, CDR2 FQNEAQ (reference sequence). Trimming cost V 5 bases and J 0 bases; bases outside gene matches: 9. CDR3 length: 16 residues. CDR3: CASSLLEGQLNTEAFF. The CDR3 nucleotides read TGTGCCAGCAGCCTGCTTGAGGGACAGTTGAACACTGAAGCTTTCTTT.

J is TRBJ1-2 and V is TRBV7-9; 11 bases map to TRBD1. Trimming cost V 1 base and J 13 bases; bases outside gene matches: 11. CDR3 length equals 15 residues. CDR1 SEHNR and CDR2 FQNEAQ come from the germline V gene (reference sequence). The DNA for the CDR3 is TGTGCCAGCAGCTTAGGAGGGACAGGGGGGGCAATGCGCACCTTC. The encoded protein is CASSLGGTGGAMRTF.

The rearrangement joins TRBV28 to TRBJ2-6; 10 bases line up with TRBD1. This CDR3 has 16 amino acids. CDR1 and CDR2 (germline): MDHEN, SYDVKM. The trim removed 6 bases at V and 0 bases at J, leaving 2 bases unmatched. The CDR3 coding sequence is TGTGCCAGCAGGGGACAGGGGACCTCTGGGGCCAACGTCCTGACTTTC. Protein sequence: CASRGQGTSGANVLTF.

The chain combines TRBV23-1 with TRBJ2-1; TRBD1 might be the D (5 bases). TRBV23-1 is an ORF, with its function uncertain. V lost 5 bases to trimming and J lost 5 bases, with 22 bases between them. This CDR3 contains 17 residues. CDR3 loop: CASSFQQSGKLNNEQFF. CDR3 nucleotides: TGCGCCAGCAGTTTTCAACAATCAGGGAAACTTAACAATGAGCAGTTCTTC.

This clone was observed a handful of times. V and J are TRBV27 and TRBJ1-4; D might be TRBD1 (5 bases). Germline V lookup: CDR1 MNHEY, CDR2 SMNVEV (reference sequence). This CDR3 comprises 15 residues. Trimming took off 0 bases at V and 3 bases at J, with 8 bases between the two ends. The CDR3 nucleotides are TGTGCCAGCAGTTTATCCGGGACTCCTAATGAAAAACTGTTTTTT. Its translation: CASSLSGTPNEKLFF. Variable domain in full (rest from reference TRBV27 and TRBJ1-4): EAQVTQNPRYLITVTGKKLTVTCSQNMNHEYMSWYRQDPGLGLRQIYYSMNVEVTDKGDVPEGYKVSRKEKRNFPLILESPSPNQTSLYFCASSLSGTPNEKLFFGSGTQLSVL.

This clone was recorded once. In DNA form, the CDR3 reads TGCGCCAGCAGCTTGGCGGGCAGGGGCGGTCTCAATGAGCAGTTCTTC. Protein sequence: CASSLAGRGGLNEQFF. This rearrangement joins TRBV5-1 to TRBJ2-1, with D possibly TRBD1 on 6 matching bases. CDR1 is SGHRS and CDR2 is YFSETQ in the germline V gene. The CDR3 runs 16 residues. Trimming shortened V by 0 bases and J by 6 bases, and 16 bases separated the two germline ends.

This chain links TRBV5-1 with TRBJ2-1; no reliable D call. The CDR3 sequence is 13 residues long. Trimming took off 0 bases at V and 5 bases at J, with 6 bases between the two ends. Germline values: CDR1 SGHRS, CDR2 YFSETQ. The CDR3 reads CASSLDSNNEQFF. CDR3 coding DNA: TGCGCCAGCAGCTTGGACAGTAACAATGAGCAGTTCTTC. The full variable domain, in which reference TRBV5-1 and TRBJ2-1 provide the parts outside the CDR3, is KAGVTQTPRYLIKTRGQQVTLSCSPISGHRSVSWYQQTPGQGLQFLFEYFSETQRNKGNFPGRFSGRQFSNSRSEMNVSTLELGDSALYLCASSLDSNNEQFFGPGTRLTVL.

This clone has just one count. The J gene is TRBJ1-2, the V gene TRBV19; D remains unclear. Trimming removed 0 bases at V and 4 bases at J, with 12 bases between. The CDR3 is 15 residues long. The germline V gene has CDR1 LNHDA and CDR2 SQIVND (reference sequence). Written as DNA, the CDR3 is TGTGCCAGTAGTATAGATGAGCCTTCTGGCTATGGCTACACCTTC. This translates into CASSIDEPSGYGYTF.

In DNA form, the CDR3 reads TGTGCCAGCTCGCCCGGGACTAGCGGGGGCGTCCTCTATGAGACCCAGTACTTC. It codes for CASSPGTSGGVLYETQYF. The J gene is TRBJ2-5, the V gene TRBV18; TRBD2 agrees at 14 bases. The CDR3 length is 18 residues. Looked up from germline, CDR1 is KGHSH and CDR2 is LQKENI. J lost 5 bases, V lost 6 bases, and 14 bases had no gene match.

This chain uses TRBV5-1 with TRBJ1-4, with D tentatively TRBD1 (6 bases). Germline V gene sequence: CDR1 SGHRS, CDR2 YFSETQ. The CDR3 covers 15 residues. The V end was cut by 3 bases, the J end by 7 bases, with 16 bases between. CDR3 residues: CASSSLGTMREKLFF. In DNA form, the CDR3 reads TGCGCCAGCAGCTCTCTCGGGACAATGCGTGAAAAACTGTTTTTT. The complete variable domain, with remaining parts taken from reference TRBV5-1 and TRBJ1-4, reads KAGVTQTPRYLIKTRGQQVTLSCSPISGHRSVSWYQQTPGQGLQFLFEYFSETQRNKGNFPGRFSGRQFSNSRSEMNVSTLELGDSALYLCASSSLGTMREKLFFGSGTQLSVL.

This clone occurred a few times. The chain recombines TRBV30 with TRBJ2-2, with D perhaps TRBD2 (6 bases). The germline V gene encodes CDR1 GTSNPN and CDR2 SVGIG (reference sequence). The V end was cut by 4 bases, the J end by 3 bases, with 12 bases between. The CDR3 covers 14 residues. Here the CDR3 DNA reads TGTGCCTGGAAGGTAGCGGAGCACACCGGGGAGCTGTTTTTT. It encodes CAWKVAEHTGELFF.

V is TRBV28 and J is TRBJ2-5, with 9 bases matching TRBD2. V lost 5 bases to trimming and J lost 5 bases; unmatched junction nucleotides: 6. Per the germline V gene, CDR1 is MDHEN and CDR2 is SYDVKM. This CDR3 is built from 14 residues. Written as DNA, the CDR3 is TGTGCCAGCAGTCGTAGCGGGAGTAGTGAGACCCAGTACTTC. It specifies CASSRSGSSETQYF.

The V call is TRBV6-1, the J call TRBJ1-5; 9 bases map to TRBD1. In germline, CDR1 is MNHNS, CDR2 SASEGT. This CDR3 is 16 amino acids long. Trimming at V came to 3 bases and at J to 6 bases, leaving 9 bases not matched to a gene. The chain's CDR3 is CASSDLQGAVTQPQHF. As DNA, the CDR3 is TGTGCCAGCAGTGACCTACAGGGGGCGGTCACTCAGCCCCAGCATTTT.

J is TRBJ1-2 and V is TRBV2; D is unresolved. Germline values: CDR1 SNHLY, CDR2 FYNNEI. CDR3 length: 18 residues. V was shortened by 9 bases and J by 8 bases, with 34 bases between the two germline ends. In nucleotides, the CDR3 is TGTGCCAGAGTCGACCCGGACTCCCGAACCACCGCTGCAAAAGGCTACACCTTC. This gives the protein CARVDPDSRTTAAKGYTF.

The chain is built from TRBV7-2 and TRBJ1-5; D is undetermined. This CDR3 comprises 15 residues. Between the trimmed V and J ends, which lost 4 bases and 3 bases, there was a span of 13 bases. Germline V CDR1 and CDR2: SGHTA, FQGNSA. The CDR3 loop is CASSSTAKLNQPQHF. As DNA, the CDR3 is TGTGCCAGCAGCTCCACAGCAAAGCTCAATCAGCCCCAGCATTTT.

This chain uses TRBV28 with TRBJ2-1, with 10 bases that match TRBD1. The CDR3 has 15 amino acids. The V gene end was trimmed by 5 bases and the J gene end by 9 bases; junction bases not matched to a gene: 10. Germline lookup yields CDR1 MDHEN and CDR2 SYDVKM. For the CDR3, the DNA is TGTGCCAGCAGTCTTATGGGGACAGGGGCCAGTGAGCAGTTCTTC. Translating gives CASSLMGTGASEQFF.